One sample yielded the 22 T cell receptor beta chains listed below, sequenced in a study of control samples from healthy donors and cancer patients. Repertoires were generated with immunoSEQ multiplex PCR, while TCRdb's copy carries only in-frame clones and drops some. This table has tens of thousands of clones, 85% to 90% appearing once. The sample was PBMCs. These TCRs come from a woman in her forties or fifties with colorectal cancer.

This clone was seen a few times. This sequence joins TRBV2 and TRBJ1-6; the D gene is possibly TRBD1 (6 bases). Per the germline V gene, CDR1 is SNHLY and CDR2 is FYNNEI. This CDR3 has 17 amino acids. With 1 base removed from V and 1 base from J, the gap between germline ends came to 11 bases. The CDR3 sequence: CASSEGQGFSYNSPLHF. The CDR3 DNA sequence: TGTGCCAGCAGTGAAGGGCAGGGGTTTTCCTATAATTCACCCCTCCACTTT.

This clone is a singleton in its sample. The CDR3 sequence: CAIRPSGTTDTQYF. The CDR3 region has the DNA TGTGCCATCAGGCCTAGCGGGACCACAGATACGCAGTATTTT. V and J are TRBV10-3 and TRBJ2-3, with TRBD2 matching over 9 bases. The length of the CDR3 is 14 residues. Germline assignment: CDR1 ENHRY and CDR2 SYGVKD. J was trimmed by 2 bases and V by 6 bases; bases with no gene match: 3.

This chain links TRBV10-3 with TRBJ1-1; D is unclear. CDR3 length equals 13 residues. The V end lost 0 bases, the J end lost 5 bases, and 7 bases lay between the germline ends. Germline V gene lookup returns CDR1 ENHRY and CDR2 SYGVKD. DNA for the CDR3: TGTGCCATCAGTGAGTCTAAGGGAACTGAAGCTTTCTTT. Protein sequence: CAISESKGTEAFF.

The rearrangement joins TRBV28 to TRBJ2-2; maybe TRBD1 (5 bases). Germline assignment: CDR1 MDHEN and CDR2 SYDVKM. CDR3 length: 14 amino acids. The V gene lost 4 bases and the J gene lost 1 base, with 7 bases spanning the gap. The CDR3 region is CASSSGQNTGELFF. DNA of the CDR3: TGTGCCAGCAGTTCCGGACAGAACACCGGGGAGCTGTTTTTT.

The genes are TRBV27 and TRBJ1-1; 8 nucleotides match TRBD1. CDR1 is MNHEY, CDR2 SMNVEV, per germline (reference sequence). The CDR3 extends over 12 amino acids. V lost 4 bases and J lost 12; bases outside the gene matches: 7. The CDR3 DNA reads TGTGCCAGCAGTTCGACAGGGGTTCGGCCTTTCTTT. Its protein is CASSSTGVRPFF.

This clone was observed a few times. The V gene is TRBV19, the J gene TRBJ2-5; perhaps TRBD2 as D (7 bases). V gave up 5 bases and J gave up 9 bases, with 25 bases separating them. This CDR3 comprises 16 residues. CDR1 LNHDA and CDR2 SQIVND come from the germline V gene (reference sequence). DNA of the CDR3: TGTGCCAGTAGTGGGACGTACGGGGGGCCCACAAGAGCCCAGTACTTC. Protein: CASSGTYGGPTRAQYF. The whole variable domain, filled in from reference TRBV19 and TRBJ2-5, reads DGGITQSPKYLFRKEGQNVTLSCEQNLNHDAMYWYRQDPGQGLRLIYYSQIVNDFQKGDIAEGYSVSREKKESFPLTVTSAQKNPTAFYLCASSGTYGGPTRAQYFGPGTRLLVL.

This chain joins TRBV3-1 (or the pseudogene TRBV3-2) and TRBJ2-3; D remains ambiguous. V lost 0 bases and J lost 4, with 11 bases in between. The CDR3 extends over 15 amino acids. Germline values: CDR1 LGHDT, CDR2 YNNKEL (reference sequence). CDR3 sequence reads: CASSQDVSIADTQYF. The CDR3 DNA sequence: TGTGCCAGCAGCCAAGATGTGTCGATTGCAGATACGCAGTATTTT.

This clone has only one observation. This chain joins TRBV12-5 and TRBJ1-5; D possibly corresponds to TRBD1 (6 bases). Trimming shortened V by 1 base and J by 2 bases, and 15 bases separated the two germline ends. The CDR3 has 17 amino acids. CDR1 LGHNT and CDR2 FRNRAP come from the germline V gene. CDR3 coding DNA: TGTGCTAGTGGTTTGGAGGCGGGGGGCCTGGGCAATCAGCCCCAGCATTTT. The encoded protein is CASGLEAGGLGNQPQHF. The complete variable domain, with remaining parts taken from reference TRBV12-5 and TRBJ1-5, reads DARVTQTPRHKVTEMGQEVTMRCQPILGHNTVFWYRQTMMQGLELLAYFRNRAPLDDSGMPKDRFSAEMPDATLATLKIQPSEPRDSAVYFCASGLEAGGLGNQPQHFGDGTRLSIL.

The rearrangement joins TRBV3-1 (or the pseudogene TRBV3-2) to TRBJ2-3; no definite D call. CDR1 LGHDT and CDR2 YNNKEL come from the germline V gene (reference sequence). V was trimmed by 1 base and J by 4 bases, leaving 9 bases between them. The CDR3 totals 14 residues. The CDR3 nucleotides read TGTGCCAGCAGCCAAGGGGCAGTCCCAGATACGCAGTATTTT. It specifies CASSQGAVPDTQYF.

This clone was found a few times. The chain is built from TRBV7-3 and TRBJ2-3; D not certain. The CDR3 is 12 residues long. The V gene lost 5 bases and the J gene lost 3 bases, with 6 bases spanning the gap. Per germline, CDR1 SGHTA and CDR2 FQGTGA. CDR3 coding DNA: TGTGCCAGCAGCGTAGGAACAGATACGCAGTATTTT. Protein: CASSVGTDTQYF.

This rearrangement joins TRBV7-2 to TRBJ1-1; D uncertain. The CDR3 loop spans 14 amino acids. The V gene's germline CDR1 is SGHTA and CDR2 FQGNSA. Trimming stripped 1 base from V and 9 bases from J, with 15 bases between. In nucleotides, the CDR3 is TGTGCCAGCAGCTTAGTTGCAGGCTCGGGTAAAGCTTTCTTT. It yields the protein CASSLVAGSGKAFF.

The rearrangement uses TRBV10-3 and TRBJ2-2; D is uncertain. The V gene lost 7 bases and the J gene lost 4 bases, with 13 bases spanning the gap. This CDR3 is built from 14 residues. Per germline, CDR1 ENHRY and CDR2 SYGVKD. As DNA, the CDR3 is TGTGCCATCACCCCCCAGCAATCCACCGGGGAGCTGTTTTTT. Translated: CAITPQQSTGELFF.

The V gene is TRBV7-8, the J gene TRBJ1-2; 8 bases line up with TRBD1. The CDR3 length is 13 residues. V lost 5 bases to trimming and J lost 7 bases; unmatched junction nucleotides: 6. CDR1 is SGHVS and CDR2 is FQNEAQ in the germline V gene. The CDR3 loop reads CASSRRQGFGYTF. CDR3 nucleotide sequence: TGTGCCAGCAGCAGGAGACAGGGGTTTGGCTACACCTTC.

DNA for the CDR3: TGTGCCAGCAGCTTGTCTAGCGGGGGGGCTAGCACAGATACGCAGTATTTT. Protein: CASSLSSGGASTDTQYF. V and J are TRBV7-9 and TRBJ2-3; 12 bases align to TRBD2. V lost 3 bases and J lost 0; bases outside the gene matches: 4. CDR1 and CDR2 from the germline V gene are SEHNR and FQNEAQ (reference sequence). The CDR3 totals 17 residues. The variable domain in full, with the rest retrieved from reference TRBV7-9 and TRBJ2-3, is DTGVSQNPRHKITKRGQNVTFRCDPISEHNRLYWYRQTLGQGPEFLTYFQNEAQLEKSRLLSDRFSAERPKGSFSTLEIQRTEQGDSAMYLCASSLSSGGASTDTQYFGPGTRLTVL.

The V gene is TRBV6-6, the J gene TRBJ2-2, with 7 bases lining up with TRBD2. Looked up from germline, CDR1 is MNHNY and CDR2 is SVGAGI (reference sequence). Trimming removed 8 bases from V and 2 bases from J; junction bases left unmatched: 5. The CDR3 length is 14 residues. CDR3 coding DNA: TGTGCCAGCCTGGGAGGGATAAACACCGGGGAGCTGTTTTTT. Encoded protein: CASLGGINTGELFF.

This CDR3 is CASSRVGGEVNQPQHF. The CDR3 coding sequence is TGTGCCAGTAGTAGAGTAGGCGGGGAGGTCAATCAGCCCCAGCATTTT. The V call is TRBV19, the J call TRBJ1-5; D uncertain. Germline CDR1 and CDR2: LNHDA and SQIVND (reference sequence). The CDR3 covers 16 residues. V shed 4 bases and J shed 3 bases, with 16 bases lying between them.

This chain uses TRBV10-2 with TRBJ2-1, with 7 bases fitting TRBD1. J lost 0 bases, V lost 6 bases, and 5 bases had no gene match. Germline values: CDR1 WSHSY, CDR2 SAAADI. This CDR3 has 15 amino acids. Written as DNA, the CDR3 is TGCGCCAGCAGGAGGGGACAGAGCTCCTACAATGAGCAGTTCTTC. This encodes CASRRGQSSYNEQFF.

V and J are TRBV5-8 and TRBJ2-7; 9 nucleotides agree with TRBD1. Germline assignment: CDR1 SGHTS and CDR2 YDEGEE. Trimming removed 5 bases from V and 5 bases from J; junction bases left unmatched: 8. The CDR3 length is 14 residues. The CDR3 reads CASSRGTGRDEQYV. CDR3 in DNA: TGTGCCAGCAGTAGGGGGACAGGGAGGGACGAGCAGTACGTC.

The chain links TRBV2 to TRBJ2-1; 10 bases are shared with TRBD2. The CDR3 has 13 amino acids. The trim removed 9 bases at V and 9 bases at J, leaving 8 bases unmatched. Germline V lookup: CDR1 SNHLY, CDR2 FYNNEI. The chain's CDR3 is CASQRGGVVEQFF. CDR3 in DNA: TGTGCCAGTCAGCGGGGGGGCGTGGTTGAGCAGTTCTTC.

This clone came up once. CDR3 amino acids: CASSLFSGSLNQPQHF. The CDR3, as DNA: TGTGCCAGCAGCTTATTTTCCGGATCCCTCAATCAGCCCCAGCATTTT. J is TRBJ1-5 and V is TRBV7-2, with D uncertain. The CDR3 is 16 residues long. Germline CDR1 and CDR2: SGHTA and FQGNSA. V lost 2 bases, J lost 3 bases, and 14 bases lay in between.

This clone was recorded only once. This sequence joins TRBV6-4 and TRBJ1-1; D unresolved. The CDR3 has 13 amino acids. Germline CDR1 is MRHNA and CDR2 is SNTAGT. V lost 0 bases and J lost 4, with 6 bases in between. CDR3 in amino acids: CASSDSPITEAFF. The CDR3, as DNA: TGTGCCAGCAGTGACTCGCCTATCACTGAAGCTTTCTTT.

The V and J genes are TRBV3-1 (or the pseudogene TRBV3-2) and TRBJ2-7; a possible D gene is TRBD1 (5 bases). Germline V CDR1 and CDR2: LGHDT, YNNKEL (reference sequence). The CDR3 extends over 13 amino acids. Trimming stripped 2 bases from V and 6 bases from J, with 11 bases between. The CDR3 nucleotides read TGTGCCAGCAGCCAACGTCAGGGTGGCGAGCAGTACGTC. This sequence encodes CASSQRQGGEQYV.